Reported below is one T cell receptor (beta chain). Its antigen is not identified. The sample comes from a study of cytomegalovirus exposure and HLA in healthy donors. Overall study results and limits: Reportedly, fewer N-insertions than the roughly 700-donor mean appeared in an Asian-associated ancestry cluster in a later analysis. V- and J-gene trimming of TCR beta was linked (in a later analysis) to a missense DCLRE1C variant.

CDR1 and CDR2 (germline): SNHLY, FYNNEI. CDR3 length equals 13 residues. V lost 6 bases, J lost 6 bases, and 14 bases lay in between. The PCR employed 60 Vbeta primers together with 13 Jbeta primers. Produced via immunoSEQ multiplex PCR; TCRdb's table is partial and in-frame only. The sample comprises about 230,000 clones, over 75% of which are singletons, and about 0.47% rests with the top ten. The sequencing sample was made of PBMCs. This rearrangement joins TRBV2 to TRBJ1-2; a weak D match, TRBD1 (5 bases). The clonotype originates from a boy aged 5-17 years in good health and CMV-seronegative. The CDR3 DNA sequence: TGTGCCAGCAGCCCATTGGCGGGGCATGGCTACACCTTC. Translated, it gives CASSPLAGHGYTF.